The TCR beta chain under discussion was sequenced for a study of cytomegalovirus exposure and HLA in healthy donors. Study observations and caveats: As a later analysis showed, several of the most significant clusters appeared to be linked to common viral pathogens. Differences between HLA loci emerged in a later analysis of TCR association rates, with DRB1 most and HLA-C fewest.

PCR used 60 Vbeta primers and 13 Jbeta primers. The repertoire was sequenced with immunoSEQ multiplex PCR; TCRdb's copy has only in-frame clones and lacks some. The sample gives around 130,000 clones, around 78% of which show up once; 1.8% is in the top ten. Germline V gives CDR1 SQVTM, CDR2 ANQGSEA. This CDR3 is 14 amino acids long. V lost 7 bases, J lost 7 bases, and 13 bases stayed unmatched. Points on this clone: What it recognizes is unknown.

The origin of this receptor is a woman in her fifties or sixties in good health and CMV-seronegative. The sequencing input was PBMCs. The chain couples TRBV29-1 to TRBJ1-2; TRBD1 matches at 9 bases. The CDR3 region is CSADTDRGDSGYTF. DNA of the CDR3: TGCAGCGCCGACACGGACAGGGGTGACTCTGGCTACACCTTC.